The clone carrying this T cell receptor beta chain occurred many times. Its antigen is unknown. TCRdb itself ran the 5' RACE reads through MiXCR, one entry per CDR3 protein. The sample has 300,000 to 350,000 distinct CDR3 sequences, 3.5% to 5% seen once; the top ten hold 15% to 20%. These data originate in a study of T cells after yellow fever vaccination. Germline V gene lookup returns CDR1 SEHNR and CDR2 FQNEAQ (reference sequence). This CDR3 is built from 15 residues. Trimming cost V 5 bases and J 4 bases, with 14 bases left between them. Study results and limitations: Weaker overall, the secondary response nonetheless peaked faster (day 5 versus 15).

V is TRBV7-9 and J is TRBJ2-2; the D call may be TRBD1 or TRBD2 (5 bases each). This sample comprised PBMCs, obtained 15 days after the yellow fever booster vaccination. The TCR originated in a young man who received the YFV17D yellow fever vaccine. The DNA of the CDR3 is TGTGCCAGCAGCCCAACTAGGGACGGCACCGGGGAGCTGTTTTTT. It is translated as CASSPTRDGTGELFF.